This T cell receptor (beta chain) stems from a study of T cell changes during pregnancy in multiple sclerosis. The J segment lost 7 bases and the V segment lost 4 bases, leaving 5 bases of the junction unmatched. Germline V CDR1 and CDR2: SGHRS, YFSETQ. The CDR3 is 14 residues long. Profiling relied on immunoSEQ multiplex PCR, and the TCRdb table lists in-frame clones only, not all of them. The sample records tens of thousands of clones, roughly 90% being singletons. The chain is built from TRBV5-1 and TRBJ1-4; 9 nucleotides agree with TRBD1. The source is a female donor in good health, enrolled as a control in a pregnancy study. The sample was peripheral blood, taken after pregnancy. CDR3 DNA: TGCGCCAGCAGCCCTGGACAGGGGTCTGAAAAACTGTTTTTT. Translating it yields CASSPGQGSEKLFF.